The 11 T cell receptor beta chains presented below share a single source sample, sequenced in a study of OX40 agonist ivuxolimab in advanced cancers. TCRdb's table, derived via immunoSEQ multiplex PCR, lists solely in-frame clones and lacks some. This table has some 70,000 clones, roughly four fifths appearing once. Sequencing was performed on CD4+ or CD8+ T cells sorted from blood, taken in a trial of the OX40 agonist ivuxolimab. Source of these receptors: an adult with an advanced solid tumor such as melanoma, head and neck, liver or kidney cancer.

For this clone: At one of its ends the junction is not consistent with the germline gene, which may arise from a read error. V gene TRBV7-9 combines with J gene TRBJ2-1; D might be TRBD1 or TRBD2, each matching 5 bases. The germline V gene has CDR1 SEHNR and CDR2 FQNEAQ (reference sequence). This CDR3 region has 12 residues. As DNA, the CDR3 is TGTGCCAGCAGCTTAGATGGCCGGGGCCACCTCTTC. This encodes CASSLDGRGHLF.

The chain couples TRBV4-3 to TRBJ1-2; 10 nucleotides agree with TRBD1. This CDR3 has 17 amino acids. Per germline, CDR1 LGHNA and CDR2 YSLEER. With 3 bases clipped from V and 4 bases from J, the junction kept 11 bases outside the gene matches. The DNA of the CDR3 is TGCGCCAGCAGCCAGGAACTACCGGGACAGGGGATCTATGGCTACACCTTC. Protein: CASSQELPGQGIYGYTF.

This chain uses TRBV19 with TRBJ1-1, with TRBD1 matching over 7 bases. Germline assignment: CDR1 LNHDA and CDR2 SQIVND (reference sequence). V was pared by 4 bases and J by 2 bases, with 4 bases of the junction left unmatched. The CDR3 contains 14 residues. The CDR3 DNA sequence: TGTGCCAGTAGTACGGGACAGATAAACACTGAAGCTTTCTTT. It specifies CASSTGQINTEAFF.

The table lists this clone with a few counts. The chain uses TRBV15 and TRBJ2-3; TRBD1 agrees at 8 bases. CDR3 length equals 16 residues. The junction had 7 bases not matched to a gene; V was cut back by 0 bases and J by 5 bases. CDR1 is LNHNV and CDR2 is YYDKDF in the germline V gene (reference sequence). Here the CDR3 DNA reads TGTGCCACCAGCAGAGAATTGGGACAGGTGATAGATACGCAGTATTTT. Its translation is CATSRELGQVIDTQYF.

The chain carries TRBV6-5 and TRBJ2-3, with D maybe TRBD2 (5 bases). Trimming removed 6 bases from V and 5 bases from J, with 6 bases in between. Germline CDR1 and CDR2: MNHEY and SVGAGI. CDR3 length equals 11 residues. CDR3 region: CASSREDTQYF. CDR3 bases: TGTGCCAGCAGCCGGGAAGATACGCAGTATTTT.

The CDR3 here is CASRGWDSSTDTQYF. The CDR3 DNA follows: TGTGCCAGCAGGGGGTGGGACAGCTCCACAGATACGCAGTATTTT. The V and J genes are TRBV6-6 and TRBJ2-3, with 7 bases lining up with TRBD1. This CDR3 is built from 15 residues. Germline V gives CDR1 MNHNY, CDR2 SVGAGI (reference sequence). The V and J ends lost 6 bases and 2 bases, in that order; junction bases with no gene match: 8.

The CDR3 here is CASSLGSGGPSEKLFF. CDR3 DNA: TGTGCCAGCAGCTTAGGGTCGGGGGGGCCCAGTGAAAAACTGTTTTTT. The gene calls are TRBV7-9 and TRBJ1-4, with D perhaps matching TRBD1 (6 bases). Germline CDR1 and CDR2: SEHNR and FQNEAQ (reference sequence). The CDR3 has 16 amino acids. With 1 base removed from V and 7 bases from J, the gap between germline ends came to 16 bases.

The chain uses TRBV10-3 and TRBJ1-6, with D uncertain. V was cut by 6 bases and J by 4 bases, with 7 bases left in between. CDR3 length: 13 amino acids. Germline CDR1 and CDR2: ENHRY and SYGVKD. The CDR3 protein is CAIREEYNSPLHF. The CDR3, as DNA: TGTGCCATCAGGGAGGAGTATAATTCACCCCTCCACTTT.

J is TRBJ2-7 and V is TRBV6-1; D call uncertain. Per the germline V gene, CDR1 is MNHNS and CDR2 is SASEGT. The V gene lost 3 bases and the J gene lost 9 bases, with 12 bases spanning the gap. CDR3 length: 12 amino acids. The CDR3 region is CASSDPGPRQYV. The CDR3 DNA sequence: TGTGCCAGCAGTGATCCAGGACCCCGGCAGTACGTC.

In its sample, this clone was seen once. The CDR3 DNA reads as TGTGCCAGCAGCTTAGAAGGCAGGGGTTATGGCTACACCTTC. This translates into CASSLEGRGYGYTF. This chain uses TRBV7-9 with TRBJ1-2; weak D call: TRBD1 (6 bases). The CDR3 is made up of 14 amino acids. From germline, CDR1 is SEHNR and CDR2 FQNEAQ (reference sequence). The ends were cut back, 1 base at V and 5 bases at J, with 11 bases in the middle.

The chain recombines TRBV6-1 with TRBJ1-5; no clear D gene. V was shortened by 2 bases and J by 4 bases, with 9 bases between the two germline ends. Germline CDR1 MNHNS, CDR2 SASEGT. The CDR3 runs to 14 residues. Here the CDR3 reads CASSESDNNQPQHF. In DNA, the CDR3 is TGTGCCAGCAGTGAAAGCGACAATAATCAGCCCCAGCATTTT.